This TCR beta chain comes out of a study of identical twins. This clonotype was seen a single time. Its antigen is not known. CDR1 SGHDT and CDR2 YYEEEE come from the germline V gene. The J segment lost 2 bases and the V segment lost 1 base, leaving 7 bases of the junction unmatched. The CDR3 sequence is 16 residues long. Study conclusions and caveats: It was cross-sectional statistical analysis, not following the same donors, that the conclusions relied on. There is a chance that invariant MAIT and iNKT cells partially muddied zero-insertion analyses. Fewer insertions characterized abundant cord blood beta clonotypes, whereas memory repertoires showed none. Among out-of-frame alpha sequences shared by twins, low generation probability occurred in excess.

TCRdb analysed the 5' RACE reads with MiXCR anew, one entry per CDR3 protein. Among roughly 1,500,000 distinct CDR3 sequences listed, more than 30% were seen once. The sequenced material came from cord blood. The origin of this receptor is a newborn girl in good health. The chain employs TRBV5-6 and TRBJ2-3; 7 bases line up with TRBD2. CDR3: CASSLKWTRYTDTQYF. The CDR3 nucleotides are TGTGCCAGCAGCTTGAAGTGGACTAGGTACACAGATACGCAGTATTTT.